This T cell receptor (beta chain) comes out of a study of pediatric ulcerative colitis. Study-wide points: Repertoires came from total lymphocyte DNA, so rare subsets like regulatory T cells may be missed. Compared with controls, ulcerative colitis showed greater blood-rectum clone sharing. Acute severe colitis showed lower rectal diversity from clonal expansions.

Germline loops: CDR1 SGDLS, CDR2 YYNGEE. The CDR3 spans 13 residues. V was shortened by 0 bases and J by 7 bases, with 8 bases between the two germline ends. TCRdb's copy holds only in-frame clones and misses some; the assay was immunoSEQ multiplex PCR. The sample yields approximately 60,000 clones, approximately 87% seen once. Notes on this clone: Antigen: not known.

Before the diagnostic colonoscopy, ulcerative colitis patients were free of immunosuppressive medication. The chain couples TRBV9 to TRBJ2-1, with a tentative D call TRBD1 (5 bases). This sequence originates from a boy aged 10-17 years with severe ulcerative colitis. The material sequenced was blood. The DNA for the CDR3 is TGTGCCAGCAGCGTAGGTTCAGGGAATGAGCAGTTCTTC. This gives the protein CASSVGSGNEQFF. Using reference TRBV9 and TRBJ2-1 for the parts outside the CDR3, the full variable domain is DSGVTQTPKHLITATGQRVTLRCSPRSGDLSVYWYQQSLDQGLQFLIQYYNGEERAKGNILERFSAQQFPDLHSELNLSSLELGDSALYFCASSVGSGNEQFFGPGTRLTVL.